A single sample gave rise to the 5 T cell receptor beta chains below, sequenced in a study of identical twins. TCRdb reprocessed the 5' RACE reads with MiXCR, giving one entry per CDR3 protein. Here the sample spans about 890,000 distinct CDR3 sequences, more than 9% being singletons. These records were also assigned to another study, of yellow fever vaccine responses in identical twins.

The sequenced sample was PBMCs. The receptors here all came from a woman under 30 in good health.

This clonotype was seen more than once but under ten times. V and J are TRBV29-1 and TRBJ1-6, with TRBD1 as a possible D gene (6 bases). The CDR3 totals 16 residues. Germline V gene lookup returns CDR1 SQVTM and CDR2 ANQGSEA. Trimming shortened V by 1 base and J by 7 bases, and 17 bases separated the two germline ends. In DNA, the CDR3 is TGCAGCGTTGAAGCCCCCGGACAGCGAGAGAATTCACCCCTCCACTTT. It is translated as CSVEAPGQRENSPLHF. Combining the CDR3 with reference TRBV29-1 and TRBJ1-6 gives the whole variable domain SAVISQKPSRDICQRGTSLTIQCQVDSQVTMMFWYRQQPGQSLTLIATANQGSEATYESGFVIDKFPISRPNLTFSTLTVSNMSPEDSSIYLCSVEAPGQRENSPLHFGNGTRLTVT.

V is TRBV5-1 and J is TRBJ2-5, with 10 bases identical to TRBD1. Losses at the gene ends were 2 bases for V and 3 bases for J; bases not matched to a gene: 4. Germline V gives CDR1 SGHRS, CDR2 YFSETQ. This CDR3 region has 15 residues. CDR3 residues: CASSLPGQGKETQYF. For the CDR3, the DNA is TGCGCCAGCAGCTTACCGGGACAGGGGAAAGAGACCCAGTACTTC.

The gene calls are TRBV12-3 or TRBV12-4 and TRBJ2-2; D assignment may be TRBD1 or TRBD2 (6 bases each). V lost 6 bases to trimming and J lost 6 bases, with 11 bases between them. CDR3 size: 13 residues. CDR3 amino acids: CASRRGGSGELFF. CDR3 sequence (DNA): TGTGCCAGCAGACGAGGGGGGTCCGGGGAGCTGTTTTTT.

CDR3 region: CASSLSPGTEAFF. DNA of the CDR3: TGTGCCAGCAGCTTAAGCCCTGGCACTGAAGCTTTCTTT. The chain is built from TRBV7-9 and TRBJ1-1, with D unresolved. The length of the CDR3 is 13 residues. Germline CDR1 reads SEHNR; CDR2 reads FQNEAQ (reference sequence). V dropped 2 bases and J dropped 4 bases, with 8 bases sitting between them.

This clonotype appeared many times. This chain joins TRBV5-5 and TRBJ2-1; D is unclear. V dropped 0 bases and J dropped 9 bases, with 10 bases sitting between them. This CDR3 is 13 amino acids long. Germline V gene data show CDR1 as SGHKS and CDR2 as YYEKEE (reference sequence). CDR3 nucleotide sequence: TGTGCCAGCAGCTTGGCCGAGTTTACTGAGCAGTTCTTC. The encoded protein is CASSLAEFTEQFF.